This T cell receptor (beta chain) came from a study of CD4 T cells in lung cancer (dated by TCRdb to about 2019). Regarding the complete study: The study screened blood T cells of NSCLC patients for responses to candidate mutation-encoded neoepitopes and isolated neoantigen-specific CD4+ T-cell clones and TCRs. The frequency of neoantigen-specific clonotypes in tumor resections, non-adjacent lung and cultured T-cell products was tracked by TCRB deep sequencing. Tumor and non-adjacent lung tissue came from a handful of patients undergoing curative-intent resections for stage I-III non-small cell lung cancer. The resected patients had lung adenocarcinoma or squamous cell carcinoma, were aged 60 to 69 at blood donation, and mostly were former smokers. Before blood donation, treatments including platinum chemotherapy had been received by the patients, and nivolumab or pembrolizumab had been received by some of the patients.

Non-adjacent lung tissue was collected from the same resection as far as possible from the malignant lesion, at least 3 cm away. CDR1 is given as GTSNPN and CDR2 as SVGIG, both from the germline V gene (reference sequence). The CDR3 holds 15 amino acids from the cysteine to the phenylalanine. The retained sequence is limited to the CDR3, 45 bases, with the frame set at the first base. Trimmed from V: 0 bases; trimmed from J: 4 bases; junction bases lacking a gene match: 3. Libraries were built with the immunoSEQ multiplex PCR assay. DNA was isolated with Qiagen DNeasy or QIAamp micro DNA kits and TCRB sequenced with the Adaptive Biotechnology human TCRB sequencing kit. Sequencing of TCRB libraries was performed on an Illumina MiSeq. In the paper's pipeline: TCRB sequence data were analyzed using the kit provider's software, and tumor enrichment of clonotype templates was assessed with Fisher's exact test. This is the immuneACCESS table as TCRdb keeps it, with only in-frame sequences that have V and J called. A part of the clones is gone; compared with another copy, unresolved V genes explain less than half, and the rest is unexplained. That table is the source of V, J and clone size, and D and trimming were worked out from the DNA. The sample yields some 10,000 clones; around 66% were counted once. The ten largest account for less than 20% of the sample.

What the authors observed across the whole study: Some responses derived from blood might reflect in vitro priming of naive T cells or cross-reactivity instead of memory responses to the cancer.

With respect to this clone: Its antigen is currently not known. It has no much larger one-base neighbor in the sample; base qualities were not kept.

This TCR came from a man between 60 and 75 years old with non-small cell lung cancer. Source material: normal lung tissue taken away from the tumor. This sequence uses TRBV30 and TRBJ2-3, with 11 junctional bases fitting TRBD2. The CDR3: CAWSVTSGSADTQYF. At the DNA level, the sequence is TGTGCCTGGAGTGTAACTAGCGGGAGTGCAGATACGCAGTATTTT.